A single sample gave rise to the 9 T cell receptor beta chains below, sequenced in a study of control samples from healthy donors and cancer patients. The assay was immunoSEQ multiplex PCR, and TCRdb's table has in-frame clones only and misses some. The sample records about 160,000 clones, roughly 90% being singletons. The sequenced material came from blood. These receptors were taken from a man aged 30 to 45 in good health.

The chain carries TRBV5-6 and TRBJ2-1, with 10 bases identical to TRBD2. The CDR3 totals 16 residues. The V and J ends lost 0 bases and 4 bases, in that order; junction bases with no gene match: 4. In germline, CDR1 is SGHDT, CDR2 YYEEEE. CDR3: CASSLELAGWYNEQFF. CDR3 DNA sequence: TGTGCCAGCAGCTTGGAACTAGCGGGGTGGTACAATGAGCAGTTCTTC.

The V gene is TRBV19, the J gene TRBJ1-2; TRBD1 matches 7 bases. This CDR3 region has 15 residues. Germline V gene data show CDR1 as LNHDA and CDR2 as SQIVND (reference sequence). V was pared by 7 bases and J by 3 bases, with 11 bases of the junction left unmatched. The CDR3 nucleotides read TGTGCCAGTACCAATGGGACAGTGGGGGACTATGGCTACACCTTC. As protein: CASTNGTVGDYGYTF.

J is TRBJ2-2 and V is TRBV29-1; D gene uncertain. CDR3 size: 16 residues. The V end lost 1 base, the J end lost 6 bases, and 18 bases lay between the germline ends. Germline CDR1 SQVTM, CDR2 ANQGSEA. For the CDR3, the DNA is TGCAGCGTTGAAGGCTTGGATTCTCCGGATCCCGGGGAGCTGTTTTTT. This sequence encodes CSVEGLDSPDPGELFF.

The chain joins TRBV9 to TRBJ2-5; TRBD2 matches at 13 bases. The CDR3 loop spans 16 amino acids. The ends lost 3 bases at V and 4 bases at J; junction bases unmatched: 6. CDR1 is SGDLS, CDR2 YYNGEE, per germline. CDR3 in DNA: TGTGCCAGCAGCGGGCCGGGACTAGCGGGACGAGAGACCCAGTACTTC. Protein product: CASSGPGLAGRETQYF.

V usage is TRBV12-3 or TRBV12-4 and J usage is TRBJ2-7; D remains ambiguous. The CDR3 length is 12 residues. V shed 3 bases and J shed 6 bases, with 9 bases lying between them. The CDR3 here is CASSFGGPEQYF. CDR3 coding DNA: TGTGCCAGCAGTTTTGGTGGGCCCGAGCAGTACTTC.

The rearrangement joins TRBV2 to TRBJ1-6; 7 positions match TRBD1. Germline V gene sequence: CDR1 SNHLY, CDR2 FYNNEI. J gave up 6 bases and V 5 bases, and 7 bases lay outside the gene matches. This CDR3 region has 15 residues. As DNA, the CDR3 is TGTGCCAGCAGTCGACCGGGACAGACTAATTCACCCCTCCACTTT. This gives the protein CASSRPGQTNSPLHF.

The J gene is TRBJ1-2, the V gene TRBV27; D uncertain. Trimming took 0 bases from V and 4 from J, leaving 9 bases between them. Germline values: CDR1 MNHEY, CDR2 SMNVEV (reference sequence). This CDR3 is 14 amino acids long. The CDR3 nucleotides read TGTGCCAGCAGTTTATCGGGCCTAGGCTATGGCTACACCTTC. It specifies CASSLSGLGYGYTF.

V and J are TRBV29-1 and TRBJ1-1; 8 positions agree with TRBD1. Per the germline V gene, CDR1 is SQVTM and CDR2 is ANQGSEA. CDR3 length: 13 residues. V trimming: 3 bases; J trimming: 5 bases; junction bases outside the gene matches: 5. The CDR3 region is CSVDSQGATEAFF. In DNA, the CDR3 is TGCAGCGTTGACTCCCAGGGGGCGACTGAAGCTTTCTTT.

The chain links TRBV10-3 to TRBJ2-1; D gene unclear. V dropped 5 bases and J dropped 4 bases, with 6 bases sitting between them. The CDR3 length is 12 residues. Germline CDR1 reads ENHRY; CDR2 reads SYGVKD. The CDR3 spells CAISSVYNEQFF. In nucleotides, the CDR3 is TGTGCCATCAGTAGCGTGTACAATGAGCAGTTCTTC.